This TCR beta chain was found in a study of control samples from healthy donors and cancer patients. TCRdb's copy holds only in-frame clones and misses some; the assay was immunoSEQ multiplex PCR. The repertoire has 100,000 to 150,000 clones, about 92% of them found once; the top ten carry 0.58%. There are a few counts of this clone. The TCR was taken from an older man with head and neck cancer. Material: PBMCs.

In nucleotides, the CDR3 is TGTGCCAGCAGCTTAGTGTACACGATCCTCGATTCACCCCTCCACTTT. This encodes CASSLVYTILDSPLHF. The chain joins TRBV7-9 to TRBJ1-6; the D is unclear. This CDR3 region has 16 residues. Germline CDR1 is SEHNR and CDR2 is FQNEAQ (reference sequence). Trimming stripped 1 base from V and 8 bases from J, with 15 bases between.